The following is a T cell receptor beta chain sequence with its context. The antigen remains unidentified. H&E slides confirmed each diagnosis, reviewed by two pathologists independently. Using immunoSEQ multiplex PCR, the repertoire was profiled, and TCRdb retains in-frame clones only, with some absent. Of fewer than 6,000 clones detected, roughly three quarters appear once; the ten largest clones hold approximately 8.4%. Germline V gene lookup returns CDR1 LGHNA and CDR2 YSLEER. The length of the CDR3 is 16 residues. Trimming removed 2 bases at V and 0 bases at J, with 13 bases between. These data originate in a study of immune evolution from preneoplasia to lung adenocarcinoma. Study-wide background: HLA loss of heterozygosity: 6% to 7.5% AIS, about 15% MIA, about 35% ADC, none AAH.

Study observations and caveats: KRAS-mutant nodules had the highest T cell clonality. Later-stage lesions appeared to have more T cells, more diversity, less clonality.

The sequencing input was FFPE minimally invasive lung adenocarcinoma tissue. This TCR was sampled from a person aged 70 to 85 with lung adenocarcinoma. V and J are TRBV4-3 and TRBJ2-5; D possibly matches TRBD1 or TRBD2 (5 bases each). The CDR3 sequence: CASSQRDPRYQETQYF. CDR3 DNA sequence: TGCGCCAGCAGCCAACGGGACCCCAGGTACCAAGAGACCCAGTACTTC.